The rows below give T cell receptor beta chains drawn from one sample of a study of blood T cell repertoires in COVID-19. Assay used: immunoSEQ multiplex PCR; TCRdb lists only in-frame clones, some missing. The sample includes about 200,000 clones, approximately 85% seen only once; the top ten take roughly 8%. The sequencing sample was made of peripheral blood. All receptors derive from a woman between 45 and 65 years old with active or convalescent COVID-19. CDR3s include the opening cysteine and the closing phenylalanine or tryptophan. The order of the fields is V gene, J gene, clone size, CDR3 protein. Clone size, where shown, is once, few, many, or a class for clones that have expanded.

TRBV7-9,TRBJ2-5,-,CASSLGTSGSQGKTETQYF
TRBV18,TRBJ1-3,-,CASSTGFSGNTIYF
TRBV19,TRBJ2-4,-,CASSILRTDPNIQYF
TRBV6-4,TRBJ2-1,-,CASSRTSGGSSYNEQFF
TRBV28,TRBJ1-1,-,CASRKVGGANTEAFF
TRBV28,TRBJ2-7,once,CASSYPGDSYEQYF
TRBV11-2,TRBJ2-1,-,CASSFPGLAVSYNEQFF
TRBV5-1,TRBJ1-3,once,CASSLVSGFPSGNTIYF
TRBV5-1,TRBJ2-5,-,CASSIAGGYQETQYF
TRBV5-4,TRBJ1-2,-,CASSLAGNYGYTF
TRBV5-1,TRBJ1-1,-,CASSPVGNTEAFF
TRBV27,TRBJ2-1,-,CASSFRASGGIIRNEQFF
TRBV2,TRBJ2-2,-,CASSNPGQGRGTGELFF
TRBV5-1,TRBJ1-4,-,CASSLAATEEKLFF
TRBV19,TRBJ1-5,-,CASSAPTGGSNQPQHF
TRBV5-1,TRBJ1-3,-,CASSSAGQSGNTIYF
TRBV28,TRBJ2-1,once,CALRTGRNNEQFF
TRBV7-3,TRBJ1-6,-,CASSQENSPLHF
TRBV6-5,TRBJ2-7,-,CASSYSTSSYEQYF
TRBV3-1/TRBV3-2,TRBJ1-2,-,CASSQTGQPFNYGYTF
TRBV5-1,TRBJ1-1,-,CASSEQGDTEAFF
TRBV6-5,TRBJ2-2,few,CASSPDSTGELFF
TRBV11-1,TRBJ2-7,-,CASSFFPQELSYEQYF
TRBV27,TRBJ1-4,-,CASSFQGDGEKLFF
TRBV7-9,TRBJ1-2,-,CASIGTGSPGGYGYTF
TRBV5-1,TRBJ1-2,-,CASSLGHKGSEGYTF
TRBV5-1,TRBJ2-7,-,CASSHGGRVYEQYF
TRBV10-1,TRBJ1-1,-,CASKQGINTEAFF
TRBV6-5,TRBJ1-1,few,CASHRVGNTEAFF
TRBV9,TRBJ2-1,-,CASSVGRSSYNEQFF
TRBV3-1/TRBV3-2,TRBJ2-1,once,CASSLNRGSYNEQFF
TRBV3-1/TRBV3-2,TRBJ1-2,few,CASSQGRGGYGYTF
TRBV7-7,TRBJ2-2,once,CASSSRLAGSTGELFF
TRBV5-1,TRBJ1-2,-,CASSPEGAYGYTF
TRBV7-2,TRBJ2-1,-,CASSEQGGGKQFF
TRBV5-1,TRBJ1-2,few,CASSQGQANYGYTF
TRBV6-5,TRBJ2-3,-,CASSPRRQADTQYF
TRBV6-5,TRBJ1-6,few,CASTWGDSPLHF
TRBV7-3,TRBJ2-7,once,CASSATGTFYEQYF
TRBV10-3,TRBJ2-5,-,CAISLGQGQETQYF
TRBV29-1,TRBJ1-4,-,CSVPATGSTNEKLFF